This note documents a single T cell receptor (beta chain) sequence. What it recognizes is unknown. Healthy bone marrow donors made up the donor group. Trimming shortened V by 6 bases and J by 12 bases, and 17 bases separated the two germline ends. This CDR3 has 12 amino acids. CDR1 SGHVS and CDR2 FQNEAQ come from the germline V gene. This sample is drawn from a study of cytomegalovirus exposure and HLA in healthy donors. Study-level information: When 398 donors were genotyped, about 81% of them were found to fall in the Caucasian-associated ancestry cluster. Study-level findings and limits: It was reportedly the case that the classifier diagnosed cytomegalovirus status with high specificity and sensitivity. Later analysis revealed greater clonal expansion in HLA-associated TCR beta chains than in equally common others.

Amplification used 60 Vbeta primers and 13 Jbeta primers. Only in-frame clones appear in the TCRdb table, and some are missing; sequencing was by immunoSEQ multiplex PCR. In the table there are under 200,000 clones, 68% of which are singletons. The sequencing input was PBMCs. The chain combines TRBV7-8 with TRBJ1-1; D might be TRBD1 (5 bases). The source is a man over 45 in good health and CMV-seronegative. The CDR3 loop reads CASRRDSRESFF. DNA of the CDR3: TGTGCCAGCAGACGAGACAGCCGTGAGTCTTTCTTT.